This paragraph covers one TCR beta chain sequence. Participants with hyperthyroidism, aged 18 to 65, were newly diagnosed with under 2 months' duration. The CDR3 is made up of 13 amino acids. V lost 0 bases, J lost 6 bases, and 6 bases lay in between. Germline CDR1 MNHEY, CDR2 SVGAGI. Scientists amplified the TCR beta CDR3 regions from RNA transcripts. RT-PCR in the first round used HTBI primers; a second-round multiplex PCR followed. One entry per CDR3 protein, called by TCRdb with MiXCR from the multiplex PCR reads. The sample has over a million distinct CDR3 sequences, 35% to 45% seen once. The entry originates in a study of Graves' ophthalmopathy and Graves' hyperthyroidism.

V is TRBV6-5 and J is TRBJ1-5; D is ambiguous. This sequence originates from an adult man with Graves' hyperthyroidism. Sequenced material: peripheral blood or thyroid tissue (not recorded which). The CDR3 loop is CASSYSSVQPQHF. CDR3 sequence (DNA): TGTGCCAGCAGTTACTCGTCGGTTCAGCCCCAGCATTTT.